The 7 T cell receptor beta chains below come from one sample, sequenced in a study of shared clonotypes between healthy human individuals. Using immunoSEQ multiplex PCR, the repertoire was profiled, and TCRdb retains in-frame clones only, with some absent. This table has 2 million or so clones, approximately 95% appearing once. CD8 cells classed as naive were CD45RO-negative and positively selected for CCR7, excluding terminally differentiated effector memory CD45RA+ cells. The specimen sequenced was naive CD8+ T cells sorted from blood. These receptors were taken from a man aged 18 to 35 in good health.

V usage is TRBV5-1 and J usage is TRBJ2-7, with 13 bases fitting TRBD2. CDR1 and CDR2 from the germline V gene are SGHRS and YFSETQ. This CDR3 is built from 15 residues. V lost 4 bases to trimming and J lost 7 bases; unmatched junction nucleotides: 8. Here the CDR3 DNA reads TGCGCCAGCAGCCTGAGACTAGCGGGAGGCCTGGAGCAGTACTTC. Protein: CASSLRLAGGLEQYF.

V is TRBV7-9 and J is TRBJ2-5, with D tentatively TRBD1 or TRBD2 (7 bases each). V was cut by 5 bases and J by 0 bases, with 25 bases left in between. Germline-derived CDR1 and CDR2 are SEHNR and FQNEAQ (reference sequence). The CDR3 covers 19 residues. CDR3 region: CASSPGGEGAVLYQETQYF. The CDR3 DNA sequence: TGTGCCAGCAGCCCCGGCGGGGAGGGGGCCGTTCTGTACCAAGAGACCCAGTACTTC.

Comments on this clone: At the DNA level, this CDR3 is encoded by other sequences in the same sample as well. J is TRBJ1-1 and V is TRBV27, with TRBD1 as a possible D gene (6 bases). Germline V gives CDR1 MNHEY, CDR2 SMNVEV (reference sequence). V was cut by 6 bases and J by 1 base, with 9 bases left in between. CDR3 length: 13 amino acids. In DNA form, the CDR3 reads TGTGCCAGCAGAACGACAGGGAACACTGAAGCTTTCTTT. It codes for CASRTTGNTEAFF.

This clone was observed a few times. Other nucleotide sequences in the sample specify the same CDR3. CDR3 DNA sequence: TGCGCCAGCAGTGAGTCCCCGGGATCCTACGAGCAGTACTTC. Translated: CASSESPGSYEQYF. This sequence joins TRBV10-1 and TRBJ2-7; maybe TRBD2 (5 bases). The ends were cut back, 0 bases at V and 1 base at J, with 7 bases in the middle. Per the germline V gene, CDR1 is WNHNN and CDR2 is SYGVQD (reference sequence). This CDR3 has 14 amino acids.

A word on this clone: The same CDR3 is also encoded by other DNA sequences in this sample. The gene calls are TRBV7-9 and TRBJ2-7; the match to TRBD1 covers 7 bases. Germline CDR1 is SEHNR and CDR2 is FQNEAQ (reference sequence). The CDR3 consists of 13 residues. V shed 5 bases, J shed 4 bases, and the junction held 5 bases outside the gene matches. CDR3 in DNA: TGTGCCAGCAGCCTGACAGGGCCTTACGAGCAGTACTTC. Encoded protein: CASSLTGPYEQYF.

The J gene is TRBJ1-4, the V gene TRBV30, with 8 bases lining up with TRBD1. The length of the CDR3 is 16 residues. J was trimmed by 3 bases and V by 0 bases; bases with no gene match: 6. The germline V gene has CDR1 GTSNPN and CDR2 SVGIG (reference sequence). CDR3 protein: CAWSVEDREPNEKLFF. CDR3 sequence (DNA): TGTGCCTGGAGTGTAGAGGACAGGGAACCTAATGAAAAACTGTTTTTT.

This clone occurred once. This sample also contains other DNA sequences that code for the same CDR3. The chain links TRBV9 to TRBJ2-7; TRBD2 aligns across 12 bases. Germline trimming cut 2 bases from V and 2 bases from J; bases unmatched to any gene: 2. This CDR3 has 15 amino acids. In germline, CDR1 is SGDLS, CDR2 YYNGEE. CDR3 DNA: TGTGCCAGCAGCGTTACTAGCGGGGGGACCTACGAGCAGTACTTC. Protein product: CASSVTSGGTYEQYF. Based on the CDR3 plus reference TRBV9 and TRBJ2-7, the full variable domain is DSGVTQTPKHLITATGQRVTLRCSPRSGDLSVYWYQQSLDQGLQFLIQYYNGEERAKGNILERFSAQQFPDLHSELNLSSLELGDSALYFCASSVTSGGTYEQYFGPGTRLTVT.